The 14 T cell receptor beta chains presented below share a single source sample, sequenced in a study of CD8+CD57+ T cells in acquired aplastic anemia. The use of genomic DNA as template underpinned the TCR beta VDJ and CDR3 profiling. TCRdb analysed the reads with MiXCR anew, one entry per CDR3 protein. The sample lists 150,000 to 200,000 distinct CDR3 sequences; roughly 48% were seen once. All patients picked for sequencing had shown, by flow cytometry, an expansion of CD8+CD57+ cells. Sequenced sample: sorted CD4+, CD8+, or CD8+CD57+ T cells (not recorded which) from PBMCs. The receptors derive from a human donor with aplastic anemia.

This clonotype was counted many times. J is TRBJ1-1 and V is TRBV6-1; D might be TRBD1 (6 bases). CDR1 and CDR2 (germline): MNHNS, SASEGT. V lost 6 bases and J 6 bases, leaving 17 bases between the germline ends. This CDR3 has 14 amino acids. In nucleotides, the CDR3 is TGTGCCAGCAGAAGCTACAGGGATCGCGCTGAAGCTTTCTTT. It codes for CASRSYRDRAEAFF.

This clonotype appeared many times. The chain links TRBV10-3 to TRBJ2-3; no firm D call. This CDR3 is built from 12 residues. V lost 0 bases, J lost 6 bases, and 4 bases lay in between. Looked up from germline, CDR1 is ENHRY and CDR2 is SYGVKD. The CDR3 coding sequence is TGTGCCATCAGTGAGTCAGGCGATACGCAGTATTTT. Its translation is CAISESGDTQYF.

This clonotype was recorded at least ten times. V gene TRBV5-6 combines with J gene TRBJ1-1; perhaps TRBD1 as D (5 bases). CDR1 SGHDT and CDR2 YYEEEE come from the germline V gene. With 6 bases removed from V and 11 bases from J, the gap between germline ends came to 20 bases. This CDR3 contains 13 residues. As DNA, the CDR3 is TGTGCCAGCACCGAGAATTATCAGGGTACGGCTTTCTTT. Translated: CASTENYQGTAFF.

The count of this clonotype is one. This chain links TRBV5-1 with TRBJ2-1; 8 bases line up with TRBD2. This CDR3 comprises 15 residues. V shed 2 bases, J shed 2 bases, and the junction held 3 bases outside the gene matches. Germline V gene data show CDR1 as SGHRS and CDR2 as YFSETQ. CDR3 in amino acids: CASSLAGDTYNEQFF. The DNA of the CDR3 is TGCGCCAGCAGCTTAGCGGGGGACACCTACAATGAGCAGTTCTTC.

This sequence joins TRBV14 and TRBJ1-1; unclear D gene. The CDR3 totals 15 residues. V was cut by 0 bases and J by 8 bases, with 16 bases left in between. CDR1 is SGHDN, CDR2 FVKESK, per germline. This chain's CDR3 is CASSQDERICTEAFF. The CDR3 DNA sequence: TGTGCCAGCAGCCAAGATGAAAGGATCTGCACCGAAGCTTTCTTT. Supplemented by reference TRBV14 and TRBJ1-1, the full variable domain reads EAGVTQFPSHSVIEKGQTVTLRCDPISGHDNLYWYRRVMGKEIKFLLHFVKESKQDESGMPNNRFLAERTGGTYSTLKVQPAELEDSGVYFCASSQDERICTEAFFGQGTRLTVV.

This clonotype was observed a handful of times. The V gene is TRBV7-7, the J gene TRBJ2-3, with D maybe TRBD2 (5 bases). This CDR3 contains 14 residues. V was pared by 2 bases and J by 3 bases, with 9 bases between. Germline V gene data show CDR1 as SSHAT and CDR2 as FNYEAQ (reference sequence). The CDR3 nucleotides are TGTGCCAGCAGCTTATCCGGGATTACAGATACGCAGTATTTT. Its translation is CASSLSGITDTQYF.

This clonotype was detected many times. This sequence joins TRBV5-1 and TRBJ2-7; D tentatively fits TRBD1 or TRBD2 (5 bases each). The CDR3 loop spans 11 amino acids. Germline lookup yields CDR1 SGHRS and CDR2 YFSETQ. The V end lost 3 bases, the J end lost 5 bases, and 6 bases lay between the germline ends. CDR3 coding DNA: TGCGCCAGCAGCTCGGGACACGAGCAGTACTTC. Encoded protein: CASSSGHEQYF.

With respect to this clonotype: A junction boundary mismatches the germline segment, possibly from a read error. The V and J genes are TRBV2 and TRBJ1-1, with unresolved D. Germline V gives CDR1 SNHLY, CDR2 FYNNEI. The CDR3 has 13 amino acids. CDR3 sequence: CASREDMNTEAFF. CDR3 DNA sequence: TGTGCCAGCAGGGAAGACATGAACACTGAAGCTTTCTTT.

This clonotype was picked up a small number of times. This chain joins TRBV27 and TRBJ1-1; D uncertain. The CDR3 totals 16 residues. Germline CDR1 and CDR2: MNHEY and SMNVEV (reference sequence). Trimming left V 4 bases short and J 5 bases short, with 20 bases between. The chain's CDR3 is CASSWERITSSTEAFF. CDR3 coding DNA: TGTGCCAGCAGTTGGGAGAGGATAACATCGAGTACTGAAGCTTTCTTT.

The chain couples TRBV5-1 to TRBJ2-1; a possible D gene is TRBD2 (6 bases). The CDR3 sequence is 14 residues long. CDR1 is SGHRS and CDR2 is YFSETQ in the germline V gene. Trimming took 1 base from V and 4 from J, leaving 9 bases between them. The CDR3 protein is CASSLTSKYNEQFF. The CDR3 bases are TGCGCCAGCAGCTTGACTAGCAAATACAATGAGCAGTTCTTC.

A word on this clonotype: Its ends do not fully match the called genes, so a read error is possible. This chain's CDR3 is CASSWAPSDTQYF. For the CDR3, the DNA is TGTGCTAGCAGCTGGGCCCCTAGCGACACGCAGTATTTT. The chain uses TRBV7-7 and TRBJ2-3, with D possibly being TRBD2 (6 bases). The CDR3 is 13 residues long. Germline assignment: CDR1 SSHAT and CDR2 FNYEAQ (reference sequence).

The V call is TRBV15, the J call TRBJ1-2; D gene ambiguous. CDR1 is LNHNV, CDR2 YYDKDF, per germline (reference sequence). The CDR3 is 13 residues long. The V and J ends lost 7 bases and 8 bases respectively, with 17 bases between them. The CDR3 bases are TGTGCCACCACCCCGGACTACATATCAGGCTACACCTTC. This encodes CATTPDYISGYTF.

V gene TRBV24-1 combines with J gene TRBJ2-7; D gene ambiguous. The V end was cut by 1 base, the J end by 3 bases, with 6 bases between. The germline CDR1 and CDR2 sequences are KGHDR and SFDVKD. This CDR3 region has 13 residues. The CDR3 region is CATSDFPGYEQYF. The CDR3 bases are TGTGCCACCAGTGATTTCCCGGGCTACGAGCAGTACTTC.

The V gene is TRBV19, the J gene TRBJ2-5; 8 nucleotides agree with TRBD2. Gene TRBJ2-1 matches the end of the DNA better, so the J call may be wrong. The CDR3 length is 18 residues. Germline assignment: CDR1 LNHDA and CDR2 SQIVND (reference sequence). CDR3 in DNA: TGTGCCAGTAGTGTGCAAGCGGGAGCTCTGGGGCCCTACAATGAGCAGTTCTTC. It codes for CASSVQAGALGPYNEQFF.